The 8 T cell receptor beta chains below were found in one sample sequenced in a study of blood T cell repertoires in COVID-19. Clones were read by immunoSEQ multiplex PCR, and TCRdb kept only the in-frame ones, dropping some. This table has roughly 72,000 clones, approximately 88% appearing once. Sequences were obtained from peripheral blood. Every receptor here comes from a human donor in a cohort sampled during active COVID-19.

There are a few counts of this clone. This chain links TRBV27 with TRBJ1-6, with D maybe TRBD1 (6 bases). CDR1 is MNHEY, CDR2 SMNVEV, per germline (reference sequence). Trimming stripped 1 base from V and 5 bases from J, with 12 bases between. The CDR3 spans 16 residues. The CDR3 reads CASSLFRGYDNSPLHF. The CDR3 bases are TGTGCCAGCAGTTTATTCAGGGGATATGATAATTCACCCCTCCACTTT.

The CDR3, as DNA: TGCGCCAGCAGCTCGCCGACTAGCGGGAGTAGAGATACGCAGTATTTT. Amino acid sequence: CASSSPTSGSRDTQYF. J is TRBJ2-3 and V is TRBV5-1, with 12 bases matching TRBD2. The CDR3 totals 16 residues. V trimming: 3 bases; J trimming: 5 bases; junction bases outside the gene matches: 7. The germline V gene encodes CDR1 SGHRS and CDR2 YFSETQ.

The CDR3 here is CASSQETSPNSADTQYF. In nucleotides, the CDR3 is TGTGCCAGCAGCCAAGAGACTAGCCCCAACTCGGCAGATACGCAGTATTTT. V usage is TRBV3-1 (or the pseudogene TRBV3-2) and J usage is TRBJ2-3; 7 bases fit TRBD2. Germline lookup yields CDR1 LGHDT and CDR2 YNNKEL (reference sequence). After removal of 0 bases from V and 4 bases from J, the junction contained 10 bases not matched to a gene. This CDR3 region has 17 residues.

This chain connects TRBV7-7 to TRBJ2-5, with 9 positions matching TRBD1. CDR1 SSHAT and CDR2 FNYEAQ come from the germline V gene (reference sequence). Losses at the gene ends were 4 bases for V and 5 bases for J; bases not matched to a gene: 5. The CDR3 extends over 14 amino acids. CDR3 nucleotide sequence: TGTGCCAGCAGCTCGACAGGGGGGTCGGAGACCCAGTACTTC. It translates to CASSSTGGSETQYF.

The chain couples TRBV2 to TRBJ2-2, with TRBD2 identical over 7 bases. V trimming: 4 bases; J trimming: 4 bases; junction bases outside the gene matches: 3. The CDR3 is made up of 14 amino acids. Germline V lookup: CDR1 SNHLY, CDR2 FYNNEI. The CDR3 nucleotides are TGTGCCAGCAGTGGGACTAGAAGCACCGGGGAGCTGTTTTTT. Its translation: CASSGTRSTGELFF.

V and J are TRBV5-1 and TRBJ1-1; TRBD1 is a possible D gene (6 bases). The germline gives CDR1 SGHRS, CDR2 YFSETQ. With 4 bases removed from V and 2 bases from J, the gap between germline ends came to 15 bases. This CDR3 contains 15 residues. The DNA of the CDR3 is TGCGCCAGCAGCGTGGACAGAACCCGAAACACTGAAGCTTTCTTT. Translated: CASSVDRTRNTEAFF.

The chain couples TRBV2 to TRBJ2-1, with 13 positions matching TRBD2. J lost 9 bases, V lost 6 bases, and 5 bases had no gene match. The CDR3 runs to 14 residues. The germline V gene has CDR1 SNHLY and CDR2 FYNNEI. CDR3 nucleotides: TGTGCCAGCAGAGGACTAGCGGGAGTAGGTGAGCAGTTCTTC. This sequence encodes CASRGLAGVGEQFF.

The V call is TRBV7-9, the J call TRBJ1-4; D is undetermined. CDR1 is SEHNR, CDR2 FQNEAQ, per germline (reference sequence). CDR3 length equals 18 residues. Trimming stripped 0 bases from V and 7 bases from J, with 21 bases between. The CDR3 DNA sequence: TGTGCCAGCAGCTTAGCCGCGGGAAGGTCTAAACGTGGTGAAAAACTGTTTTTT. It translates to CASSLAAGRSKRGEKLFF.